This TCR beta chain was sequenced during a study of cytomegalovirus exposure and HLA in healthy donors. General study results and limits: TCR beta V- and J-gene trimming, according to a later analysis, was linked to a missense DCLRE1C variant.

Participants comprised healthy donors of bone marrow. PCR primers comprised 60 Vbeta and 13 Jbeta primers. The method was immunoSEQ multiplex PCR; TCRdb's version includes in-frame clones alone and lacks a portion of them. The sample gives about 82,000 clones, 70% to 85% of which show up once; roughly 13% is in the top ten. Turning to this clone: Its cognate antigen is unknown.

The origin of this receptor is a human donor in good health. The sequenced material came from PBMCs.

CDR3 region: CASNPGQGASGELFF. The CDR3 DNA follows: TGTGCCAGCAATCCGGGACAGGGGGCATCCGGGGAGCTGTTTTTT. The chain uses TRBV6-1 and TRBJ2-2, with TRBD1 matching over 12 bases. V lost 7 bases and J lost 6; bases outside the gene matches: 6. The CDR3 contains 15 residues. Germline V lookup: CDR1 MNHNS, CDR2 SASEGT.